One and the same sample provided the 25 T cell receptor beta chains below, sequenced in a study of post-analysis software for immune sequencing data. Study results and caveats: With TRBV5-6, TRBV5-1 and TRBV20-1 included, 4 or 5 TRBV segments were more frequent in patients than in controls.

Their antigens are not known. Unique-molecular-identifier-tagged TCR beta cDNA libraries were used. TCRdb called the PCR reads again in MiXCR, with one record for every CDR3 protein. The table has about 820,000 distinct CDR3 sequences, approximately 53% seen once. Source material: blood. The receptors derive from a girl aged 5 to 17 with multiple sclerosis.

This clonotype appeared a few times. This chain connects TRBV29-1 to TRBJ1-2; a possible D gene is TRBD1 (5 bases). Germline CDR1 reads SQVTM; CDR2 reads ANQGSEA. V was pared by 3 bases and J by 7 bases, with 12 bases between. The CDR3 consists of 12 residues. The chain's CDR3 is CSVDVAGLGYTF. The CDR3 coding sequence is TGCAGCGTTGATGTGGCAGGGCTTGGCTACACCTTC.

This chain uses TRBV5-1 with TRBJ2-5; 8 bases are a match to TRBD2. The J segment lost 0 bases and the V segment lost 0 bases, leaving 4 bases of the junction unmatched. CDR1 and CDR2 (germline): SGHRS, YFSETQ. This CDR3 is built from 16 residues. The CDR3 DNA is TGCGCCAGCAGCTTGGGGCGCGGGGGGAACCAAGAGACCCAGTACTTC. Translating it yields CASSLGRGGNQETQYF.

This clonotype has more than one count but fewer than ten. The J gene is TRBJ2-3, the V gene TRBV7-2; D gene unclear. V lost 3 bases and J lost 3, with 7 bases in between. Germline V CDR1 and CDR2: SGHTA, FQGNSA. This CDR3 contains 13 residues. The CDR3 protein is CASSFLRTDTQYF. Here the CDR3 DNA reads TGTGCCAGCAGCTTCCTCCGGACAGATACGCAGTATTTT. Together with reference TRBV7-2 and TRBJ2-3, the CDR3 gives the full variable domain: GAGVSQSPSNKVTEKGKDVELRCDPISGHTALYWYRQSLGQGLEFLIYFQGNSAPDKSGLPSDRFSAERTGGSVSTLTIQRTQQEDSAVYLCASSFLRTDTQYFGPGTRLTVL.

The chain is built from TRBV21-1 and TRBJ2-5. TRBV21-1 counts as a pseudogene. The length of the CDR3 is 13 residues. The CDR3 bases are TGTGCCAGCAGCAAAGTTTTAAGGGAGACCCAGTACTTC. Protein: CASSKVLRETQYF.

The V gene is TRBV7-9, the J gene TRBJ2-7; D is ambiguous. The CDR3 is 14 residues long. Trimming shortened V by 0 bases and J by 5 bases, and 11 bases separated the two germline ends. Germline V gene data show CDR1 as SEHNR and CDR2 as FQNEAQ (reference sequence). CDR3 region: CASSLAMGLNEQYF. DNA of the CDR3: TGTGCCAGCAGCTTAGCGATGGGTTTGAACGAGCAGTACTTC.

The chain recombines TRBV20-1 with TRBJ2-3; the match to TRBD2 covers 7 bases. Per the germline V gene, CDR1 is DFQATT and CDR2 is SNEGSKA (reference sequence). The ends lost 5 bases at V and 2 bases at J; junction bases unmatched: 13. The CDR3 has 16 amino acids. The CDR3 sequence is CSASHGGSDFTDTQYF. CDR3 DNA: TGCAGTGCTTCCCATGGCGGGAGCGACTTCACAGATACGCAGTATTTT.

This clonotype was detected only a few times. The chain has TRBV27 and TRBJ2-6; TRBD1 matches 7 bases. After removal of 2 bases from V and 2 bases from J, the junction contained 9 bases not matched to a gene. In germline, CDR1 is MNHEY, CDR2 SMNVEV (reference sequence). The CDR3 extends over 18 amino acids. The CDR3 nucleotides are TGTGCCAGCAGTTTAGAGCCTCCCACAGGGGCTGGGGCCAACGTCCTGACTTTC. Its protein product is CASSLEPPTGAGANVLTF.

The chain uses TRBV10-3 and TRBJ2-1, with D perhaps matching TRBD2 (6 bases). Germline V gene data show CDR1 as ENHRY and CDR2 as SYGVKD. The CDR3 runs to 12 residues. The germline V and J ends were trimmed by 7 bases and 5 bases, with 9 bases remaining between them. CDR3 DNA: TGTGCCATCACCGGGAGAGACAATGAGCAGTTCTTC. It encodes CAITGRDNEQFF.

V and J are TRBV5-1 and TRBJ2-3; 7 bases agree with TRBD1. Per the germline V gene, CDR1 is SGHRS and CDR2 is YFSETQ. Germline trimming cut 4 bases from V and 0 bases from J; bases unmatched to any gene: 2. The CDR3 totals 14 residues. As DNA, the CDR3 is TGCGCCAGCAGCCGGGGACAGAGCACAGATACGCAGTATTTT. It specifies CASSRGQSTDTQYF.

The chain links TRBV2 to TRBJ2-3; 8 bases map to TRBD2. In germline, CDR1 is SNHLY, CDR2 FYNNEI. The V and J ends lost 3 bases and 3 bases, in that order; junction bases with no gene match: 2. CDR3 length: 14 amino acids. In nucleotides, the CDR3 is TGTGCCAGCAGTGACGTAGCGGGAACAGATACGCAGTATTTT. Translating it yields CASSDVAGTDTQYF.

CDR3 sequence: CASSPGQAGGGYTF. CDR3 DNA: TGCGCCAGCAGCCCGGGACAGGCGGGTGGTGGCTACACCTTC. The chain carries TRBV5-1 and TRBJ1-2; the match to TRBD1 covers 8 bases. Germline trimming cut 4 bases from V and 7 bases from J; bases unmatched to any gene: 9. Germline V CDR1 and CDR2: SGHRS, YFSETQ. This CDR3 comprises 14 residues. The entire variable domain, with the rest obtained from reference TRBV5-1 and TRBJ1-2, is as follows: KAGVTQTPRYLIKTRGQQVTLSCSPISGHRSVSWYQQTPGQGLQFLFEYFSETQRNKGNFPGRFSGRQFSNSRSEMNVSTLELGDSALYLCASSPGQAGGGYTFGSGTRLTVV.

V gene TRBV12-3 or TRBV12-4 combines with J gene TRBJ2-3; no clear D. Trimming pared 6 bases from V and 10 bases from J, leaving 14 bases between. The CDR3 runs 12 residues. The CDR3 sequence is CASRQTRSAQYF. The CDR3 DNA follows: TGTGCCAGCAGACAAACACGGTCGGCGCAGTATTTT.

CDR3 nucleotides: TGTGCCAGCAGTTACACCCCATTGACAGGAGAGCAGTTCTTC. It is translated as CASSYTPLTGEQFF. The chain carries TRBV6-5 and TRBJ2-1; D may be TRBD1 (6 bases). V lost 2 bases, J lost 10 bases, and 15 bases lay in between. Germline-derived CDR1 and CDR2 are MNHEY and SVGAGI. The length of the CDR3 is 14 residues.

The chain joins TRBV7-3 to TRBJ2-5; unclear D gene. Germline V gene data show CDR1 as SGHTA and CDR2 as FQGTGA. Trimming took 2 bases from V and 7 from J, leaving 8 bases between them. The CDR3 totals 12 residues. In DNA form, the CDR3 reads TGTGCCAGCAGCTTAGGCCCCGCGACCCAGTACTTC. As protein: CASSLGPATQYF.

The genes are TRBV9 and TRBJ2-1; 12 bases agree with TRBD2. After removal of 0 bases from V and 7 bases from J, the junction contained 5 bases not matched to a gene. The CDR3 has 16 residues. Germline V gene data show CDR1 as SGDLS and CDR2 as YYNGEE. The CDR3 nucleotides are TGTGCCAGCAGCGTAGACCCTAGCGGGGGGGCGAATGAGCAGTTCTTC. Protein sequence: CASSVDPSGGANEQFF.

The chain couples TRBV10-3 to TRBJ1-1, with a possible D match to TRBD1 (6 bases). Germline values: CDR1 ENHRY, CDR2 SYGVKD. With 6 bases removed from V and 1 base from J, the gap between germline ends came to 15 bases. The CDR3 length is 15 residues. The CDR3 reads CAIRRGGTENTEAFF. The CDR3 coding sequence is TGTGCCATCAGACGGGGGGGCACGGAGAACACTGAAGCTTTCTTT.

This clonotype was detected only once. This rearrangement joins TRBV7-9 to TRBJ2-7; unclear D gene. This CDR3 has 14 amino acids. The germline V gene has CDR1 SEHNR and CDR2 FQNEAQ (reference sequence). V was cut by 0 bases and J by 5 bases, with 11 bases left in between. CDR3 nucleotides: TGTGCCAGCAGCTTAGCGGGAATTGAGGACGAGCAGTACTTC. This translates into CASSLAGIEDEQYF. The complete variable domain, with remaining parts taken from reference TRBV7-9 and TRBJ2-7, reads DTGVSQNPRHKITKRGQNVTFRCDPISEHNRLYWYRQTLGQGPEFLTYFQNEAQLEKSRLLSDRFSAERPKGSFSTLEIQRTEQGDSAMYLCASSLAGIEDEQYFGPGTRLTVT.

The rearrangement uses TRBV21-1 and TRBJ1-5; TRBD1 was called by the table and not checked on the DNA. TRBV21-1 is a pseudogene segment. The CDR3 length is 18 residues. CDR3 protein: CASSKADLTGGSNQPQHF. In nucleotides, the CDR3 is TGTGCCAGCAGCAAAGCCGACCTGACAGGCGGTAGCAATCAGCCCCAGCATTTT.

V usage is TRBV12-3 or TRBV12-4 and J usage is TRBJ1-2, with D tentatively TRBD1 (6 bases). There are 13 residues in the CDR3. With 1 base removed from V and 7 bases from J, the gap between germline ends came to 10 bases. The CDR3 loop is CASSLGQEGGYTF. The CDR3 nucleotides are TGTGCCAGCAGTTTAGGACAGGAGGGTGGCTACACCTTC.

This chain links TRBV7-9 with TRBJ2-1, with D perhaps matching TRBD2 (7 bases). CDR1 and CDR2 from the germline V gene are SEHNR and FQNEAQ (reference sequence). V lost 5 bases and J lost 8, with 19 bases in between. The CDR3 runs to 15 residues. The CDR3 is CASSPNGGLMDEQFF. The CDR3 nucleotides read TGTGCCAGCAGCCCAAACGGGGGGCTTATGGATGAGCAGTTCTTC.

The chain has TRBV2 and TRBJ1-4; 7 nucleotides line up with TRBD1. The ends lost 4 bases at V and 3 bases at J; junction bases unmatched: 5. This CDR3 has 15 amino acids. Germline CDR1 reads SNHLY; CDR2 reads FYNNEI. CDR3 DNA: TGTGCCAGCAGTGGACCGGGACAGCCTAATGAAAAACTGTTTTTT. It translates to CASSGPGQPNEKLFF.

The V gene is TRBV7-3, the J gene TRBJ2-6; D gene ambiguous. The V gene's germline CDR1 is SGHTA and CDR2 FQGTGA. The CDR3 length is 13 residues. The V gene lost 6 bases and the J gene lost 0 bases, with 3 bases spanning the gap. The CDR3 reads CASRLSGANVLTF. Written as DNA, the CDR3 is TGTGCCAGCAGACTCTCTGGGGCCAACGTCCTGACTTTC.

The genes are TRBV4-2 and TRBJ2-7; TRBD1 matches 7 bases. Germline V gives CDR1 LGHNA, CDR2 YNFKEQ. J was trimmed by 1 base and V by 4 bases; bases with no gene match: 10. This CDR3 is 16 amino acids long. DNA of the CDR3: TGTGCCAGCAGCCGGCCCGACAGGGCGTCTTCCTACGAGCAGTACTTC. It is translated as CASSRPDRASSYEQYF.

The V call is TRBV19, the J call TRBJ2-2; D assignment may be TRBD1 or TRBD2 (6 bases each). Germline V gene sequence: CDR1 LNHDA, CDR2 SQIVND (reference sequence). V was trimmed by 7 bases and J by 6 bases, leaving 9 bases between them. CDR3 length: 12 amino acids. The CDR3 loop is CASKGGSGELFF. In DNA form, the CDR3 reads TGTGCCAGTAAGGGGGGTTCCGGGGAGCTGTTTTTT. The full variable domain, in which reference TRBV19 and TRBJ2-2 provide the parts outside the CDR3, is DGGITQSPKYLFRKEGQNVTLSCEQNLNHDAMYWYRQDPGQGLRLIYYSQIVNDFQKGDIAEGYSVSREKKESFPLTVTSAQKNPTAFYLCASKGGSGELFFGEGSRLTVL.

About this clonotype itself: This clone may be a read error of a much larger clone one base away. The V and J genes are TRBV5-1 and TRBJ2-7; D may be TRBD1 (5 bases). V lost 0 bases, J lost 3 bases, and 10 bases lay in between. CDR1 SGHRS and CDR2 YFSETQ come from the germline V gene. The length of the CDR3 is 14 residues. The CDR3 loop reads CASSLVGRDYEQYF. CDR3 nucleotides: TGCGCCAGCAGCTTGGTCGGCAGGGACTACGAGCAGTACTTC.